These 26 T cell receptor beta chains were all obtained from the same sample, sequenced in a study of cytomegalovirus exposure and HLA in healthy donors. PCR was performed using 60 Vbeta and 13 Jbeta primers. TCRdb's table, derived via immunoSEQ multiplex PCR, lists solely in-frame clones and lacks some. The repertoire consists of 250,000 to 350,000 clones, with 86% occurring once and the leading ten covering roughly 4%. The material sequenced was PBMCs. The receptors stem from a man in his forties in good health and CMV-seropositive.

This chain connects TRBV5-6 to TRBJ1-1; D might be TRBD1 (5 bases). CDR3 size: 12 residues. Germline values: CDR1 SGHDT, CDR2 YYEEEE. V lost 0 bases and J lost 6, with 6 bases in between. This chain's CDR3 is CASSLAGSEAFF. The CDR3 nucleotides are TGTGCCAGCAGCTTGGCAGGGTCTGAAGCTTTCTTT.

The V call is TRBV19, the J call TRBJ1-2, with TRBD1 matching over 7 bases. The germline V gene encodes CDR1 LNHDA and CDR2 SQIVND (reference sequence). The CDR3 has 14 amino acids. V was pared by 5 bases and J by 8 bases, with 11 bases of the junction left unmatched. CDR3 loop: CASSWDSNSMGYTF. The CDR3 nucleotides read TGTGCCAGTAGTTGGGACAGTAACTCTATGGGCTACACCTTC.

This clone was found once. The V gene is TRBV2, the J gene TRBJ1-1; perhaps TRBD1 as D (5 bases). The CDR3 contains 13 residues. Germline assignment: CDR1 SNHLY and CDR2 FYNNEI. V gave up 7 bases and J gave up 4 bases, with 13 bases separating them. CDR3 in amino acids: CASKRDQATEAFF. CDR3 sequence (DNA): TGTGCCAGCAAGCGGGACCAGGCCACTGAAGCTTTCTTT.

The chain combines TRBV29-1 with TRBJ1-1; 9 nucleotides align to TRBD1. The CDR3 contains 14 residues. The V and J ends lost 5 bases and 6 bases, in that order; junction bases with no gene match: 10. CDR1 is SQVTM, CDR2 ANQGSEA, per germline. The CDR3 DNA follows: TGCAGCGTTACCTCTCTACAGGGGGCCTCTGAAGCTTTCTTT. This encodes CSVTSLQGASEAFF.

This rearrangement joins TRBV29-1 to TRBJ1-1; D unclear. Germline CDR1 is SQVTM and CDR2 is ANQGSEA. This CDR3 region has 12 residues. Trimming took 2 bases from V and 0 from J, leaving 4 bases between them. The CDR3 protein is CSVEQMNTEAFF. As DNA, the CDR3 is TGCAGCGTTGAACAGATGAACACTGAAGCTTTCTTT.

V gene TRBV27 combines with J gene TRBJ2-5; TRBD1 matches at 7 bases. V gave up 5 bases and J gave up 5 bases; unmatched junction bases: 8. The CDR3 is 14 amino acids. Germline values: CDR1 MNHEY, CDR2 SMNVEV (reference sequence). CDR3 sequence: CASSPIGGEETQYF. The DNA of the CDR3 is TGTGCCAGCAGTCCTATAGGGGGCGAGGAGACCCAGTACTTC.

This CDR3 is CASSPYQGGLPDNEQFF. The CDR3, as DNA: TGCGCCAGCAGCCCTTACCAGGGGGGCCTACCCGACAATGAGCAGTTCTTC. The chain employs TRBV4-1 and TRBJ2-1; tentatively, D is TRBD1 (7 bases). This CDR3 is 17 amino acids long. The V and J ends lost 4 bases and 5 bases respectively, with 21 bases between them. Germline values: CDR1 MGHRA, CDR2 YSYEKL.

The chain carries TRBV6-5 and TRBJ1-1; 8 bases are a match to TRBD1. Germline V gene sequence: CDR1 MNHEY, CDR2 SVGAGI. V trimming: 5 bases; J trimming: 5 bases; junction bases outside the gene matches: 7. The CDR3 is 14 amino acids. CDR3 region: CASSGWTGQTEAFF. DNA of the CDR3: TGTGCCAGCAGTGGCTGGACAGGGCAGACTGAAGCTTTCTTT.

The chain recombines TRBV19 with TRBJ2-1; D is undetermined. CDR1 LNHDA and CDR2 SQIVND come from the germline V gene (reference sequence). This CDR3 spans 13 amino acids. V lost 8 bases to trimming and J lost 5 bases, with 13 bases between them. The CDR3 sequence is CASSGPRHNEQFF. DNA for the CDR3: TGTGCCAGTTCAGGTCCCAGACACAATGAGCAGTTCTTC.

V and J are TRBV9 and TRBJ1-1; 8 bases match TRBD1. The trim removed 0 bases at V and 6 bases at J, leaving 1 base unmatched. This CDR3 has 13 amino acids. CDR1 SGDLS and CDR2 YYNGEE come from the germline V gene. The CDR3 loop reads CASSVGTGSEAFF. The CDR3 DNA follows: TGTGCCAGCAGCGTAGGGACAGGGTCTGAAGCTTTCTTT.

The chain recombines TRBV28 with TRBJ1-1, with 8 bases lining up with TRBD1. There are 15 residues in the CDR3. Germline-derived CDR1 and CDR2 are MDHEN and SYDVKM. V was pared by 5 bases and J by 1 base, with 6 bases of the junction left unmatched. The CDR3 sequence is CASSPPGQANTEAFF. CDR3 nucleotide sequence: TGTGCCAGCAGTCCTCCGGGACAGGCGAACACTGAAGCTTTCTTT.

The chain has TRBV18 and TRBJ1-2, with D tentatively TRBD1 (6 bases). Trimming cost V 0 bases and J 8 bases, with 16 bases left between them. CDR3 length equals 15 residues. The germline gives CDR1 KGHSH, CDR2 LQKENI. CDR3: CASSPPGDKAKGYTF. The CDR3 bases are TGTGCCAGCTCACCACCAGGGGACAAGGCTAAGGGCTACACCTTC. Together with reference TRBV18 and TRBJ1-2, the CDR3 gives the full variable domain: NAGVMQNPRHLVRRRGQEARLRCSPMKGHSHVYWYRQLPEEGLKFMVYLQKENIIDESGMPKERFSAEFPKEGPSILRIQQVVRGDSAAYFCASSPPGDKAKGYTFGSGTRLTVV.

This clone was counted a few times. CDR3 residues: CASSHSTGSQYF. DNA for the CDR3: TGCGCCAGCAGCCATTCGACAGGGTCACAGTATTTT. V and J are TRBV5-1 and TRBJ2-3; 7 bases are a match to TRBD1. Germline CDR1 is SGHRS and CDR2 is YFSETQ. There are 12 residues in the CDR3. The ends lost 4 bases at V and 12 bases at J; junction bases unmatched: 8. The complete variable domain, with remaining parts taken from reference TRBV5-1 and TRBJ2-3, reads KAGVTQTPRYLIKTRGQQVTLSCSPISGHRSVSWYQQTPGQGLQFLFEYFSETQRNKGNFPGRFSGRQFSNSRSEMNVSTLELGDSALYLCASSHSTGSQYFGPGTRLTVL.

This clone was seen a single time. The V and J genes are TRBV5-6 and TRBJ2-7; 7 bases are a match to TRBD2. The CDR3 consists of 14 residues. Germline CDR1 is SGHDT and CDR2 is YYEEEE. With 2 bases clipped from V and 2 bases from J, the junction kept 4 bases outside the gene matches. CDR3 in DNA: TGTGCCAGCAGCTTCCGGGACTACGCCTACGAGCAGTACTTC. The encoded protein is CASSFRDYAYEQYF. Full variable domain (outside the CDR3, taken from reference TRBV5-6 and TRBJ2-7): DAGVTQSPTHLIKTRGQQVTLRCSPKSGHDTVSWYQQALGQGPQFIFQYYEEEERQRGNFPDRFSGHQFPNYSSELNVNALLLGDSALYLCASSFRDYAYEQYFGPGTRLTVT.

This sequence joins TRBV5-4 and TRBJ2-4, with D perhaps TRBD2 (6 bases). The V and J ends lost 0 bases and 7 bases respectively, with 14 bases between them. The CDR3 runs to 15 residues. Germline V gene lookup returns CDR1 SGHNT and CDR2 YYREEE (reference sequence). For the CDR3, the DNA is TGTGCCAGCAGCTTGGGAGGAGGGGTAGGGAACATTCAGTACTTC. Its protein is CASSLGGGVGNIQYF. Full variable domain (rest looked up from reference TRBV5-4 and TRBJ2-4): ETGVTQSPTHLIKTRGQQVTLRCSSQSGHNTVSWYQQALGQGPQFIFQYYREEENGRGNFPPRFSGLQFPNYSSELNVNALELDDSALYLCASSLGGGVGNIQYFGAGTRLSVL.

The rearrangement joins TRBV5-1 to TRBJ2-3, with 11 bases identical to TRBD2. The V segment lost 4 bases and the J segment 0 bases; nucleotides outside the gene matches: 1. Looked up from germline, CDR1 is SGHRS and CDR2 is YFSETQ. This CDR3 region has 15 residues. CDR3 sequence: CASSRTSGSTDTQYF. CDR3 nucleotide sequence: TGCGCCAGCAGCAGGACTAGCGGGAGCACAGATACGCAGTATTTT.

This rearrangement joins TRBV28 to TRBJ1-3, with 12 bases aligning to TRBD1. From germline, CDR1 is MDHEN and CDR2 SYDVKM. The CDR3 totals 17 residues. Trimming cost V 1 base and J 2 bases; bases outside gene matches: 3. CDR3: CASSLFGTGGTGNTIYF. The DNA of the CDR3 is TGTGCCAGCAGTTTATTCGGGACAGGGGGCACTGGAAACACCATATATTTT.

The chain links TRBV9 to TRBJ1-6; no reliable D call. This CDR3 has 17 amino acids. CDR1 is SGDLS, CDR2 YYNGEE, per germline. V lost 4 bases to trimming and J lost 6 bases, with 20 bases between them. CDR3 amino acids: CASSPTAGRPINSPLHF. In nucleotides, the CDR3 is TGTGCCAGCAGCCCCACGGCAGGCAGACCCATTAATTCACCCCTCCACTTT. Full variable domain (outside the CDR3, taken from reference TRBV9 and TRBJ1-6): DSGVTQTPKHLITATGQRVTLRCSPRSGDLSVYWYQQSLDQGLQFLIQYYNGEERAKGNILERFSAQQFPDLHSELNLSSLELGDSALYFCASSPTAGRPINSPLHFGNGTRLTVT.

This clone was seen a handful of times. The rearrangement links TRBV5-8 to TRBJ1-5; D ambiguous. This CDR3 spans 13 amino acids. Germline V gene data show CDR1 as SGHTS and CDR2 as YDEGEE. The V end lost 3 bases, the J end lost 2 bases, and 6 bases lay between the germline ends. As DNA, the CDR3 is TGTGCCAGCAGCTGGGGAGGCAATCAGCCCCAGCATTTT. Encoded protein: CASSWGGNQPQHF.

The V gene is TRBV25-1, the J gene TRBJ2-5; 7 positions agree with TRBD2. The CDR3 covers 15 residues. The V gene's germline CDR1 is MGHDK and CDR2 SYGVNS. J lost 3 bases, V lost 5 bases, and 9 bases had no gene match. CDR3 residues: CASSYLGSGEETQYF. CDR3 DNA: TGTGCCAGCAGTTATTTGGGGAGCGGGGAAGAGACCCAGTACTTC.

The chain couples TRBV5-8 to TRBJ1-2, with D hard to call. CDR1 is SGHTS, CDR2 YDEGEE, per germline. With 0 bases removed from V and 1 base from J, the gap between germline ends came to 4 bases. The CDR3 loop spans 13 amino acids. The CDR3 coding sequence is TGTGCCAGCAGCTTGGGCAGTAACTATGGCTACACCTTC. Protein product: CASSLGSNYGYTF.

This chain links TRBV5-1 with TRBJ1-1; 7 nucleotides line up with TRBD1. There are 16 residues in the CDR3. J lost 4 bases, V lost 2 bases, and 11 bases had no gene match. The germline gives CDR1 SGHRS, CDR2 YFSETQ. CDR3 nucleotide sequence: TGCGCCAGCAGCTTCGGCAGGGGGGTATGGGGCACTGAAGCTTTCTTT. It specifies CASSFGRGVWGTEAFF.

V gene TRBV7-9 combines with J gene TRBJ2-5; D is possibly TRBD1 (6 bases). V lost 5 bases to trimming and J lost 1 base, with 11 bases between them. This CDR3 comprises 14 residues. Germline V gives CDR1 SEHNR, CDR2 FQNEAQ (reference sequence). The CDR3 coding sequence is TGTGCCAGCAGCGCAAGGGGGTCCCAAGAGACCCAGTACTTC. This codes for CASSARGSQETQYF. The full variable domain, completed using reference TRBV7-9 and TRBJ2-5, is DTGVSQNPRHKITKRGQNVTFRCDPISEHNRLYWYRQTLGQGPEFLTYFQNEAQLEKSRLLSDRFSAERPKGSFSTLEIQRTEQGDSAMYLCASSARGSQETQYFGPGTRLLVL.

The V and J genes are TRBV7-9 and TRBJ2-4, with D possibly TRBD2 on 6 matching bases. The CDR3 contains 14 residues. V was shortened by 4 bases and J by 4 bases, with 11 bases between the two germline ends. CDR1 and CDR2 (germline): SEHNR, FQNEAQ (reference sequence). CDR3 bases: TGTGCCAGCAGCTGGACGGGGGATAAAAACATTCAGTACTTC. Translated, it gives CASSWTGDKNIQYF.

This clone was found once. V gene TRBV6-6 combines with J gene TRBJ2-3; TRBD2 agrees at 7 bases. Germline lookup yields CDR1 MNHNY and CDR2 SVGAGI (reference sequence). V shed 4 bases and J 0 bases; nucleotides not matched to a gene: 7. The CDR3 is 16 amino acids. This CDR3 reads CASSSRGLSSTDTQYF. The DNA for the CDR3 is TGTGCCAGCAGTTCCCGGGGACTAAGTAGCACAGATACGCAGTATTTT.

This chain connects TRBV9 to TRBJ2-5; TRBD2 agrees at 9 bases. There are 15 residues in the CDR3. The germline V gene encodes CDR1 SGDLS and CDR2 YYNGEE. The J segment lost 5 bases and the V segment lost 3 bases, leaving 8 bases of the junction unmatched. This CDR3 reads CASSAAGGHFETQYF. CDR3 bases: TGTGCCAGCAGCGCGGCGGGAGGGCATTTTGAGACCCAGTACTTC.